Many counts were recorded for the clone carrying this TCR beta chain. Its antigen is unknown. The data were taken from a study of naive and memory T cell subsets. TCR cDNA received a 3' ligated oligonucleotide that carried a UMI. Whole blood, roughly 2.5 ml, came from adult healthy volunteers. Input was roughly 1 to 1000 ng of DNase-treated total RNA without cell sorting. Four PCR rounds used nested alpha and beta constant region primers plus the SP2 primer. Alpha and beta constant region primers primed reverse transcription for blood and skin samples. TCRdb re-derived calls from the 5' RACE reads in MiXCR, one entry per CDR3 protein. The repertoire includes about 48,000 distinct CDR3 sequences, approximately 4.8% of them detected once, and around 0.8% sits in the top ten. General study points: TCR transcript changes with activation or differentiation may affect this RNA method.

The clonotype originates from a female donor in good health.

CDR3 bases: TGTGCCAGCAGAAGGGGCGACAGCGCTGGAAACACCATATATTTT. The encoded protein is CASRRGDSAGNTIYF. The J gene is TRBJ1-3, the V gene TRBV27; a weak D match, TRBD1 (5 bases). Germline values: CDR1 MNHEY, CDR2 SMNVEV (reference sequence). This CDR3 is built from 15 residues. Trimming took 6 bases from V and 2 from J, leaving 14 bases between them.